The subject of this entry is one T cell receptor (beta chain). Source study methods: Amplification with reference gene primers provided the estimates of nucleated cell counts. Some clones are missing from TCRdb's copy, which holds only in-frame ones; the method was immunoSEQ multiplex PCR. Clone size and the V and J calls come from that table; the DNA yielded D and trimming. The sample has roughly 260,000 clones, approximately 79% seen once. These data come from a study of blood T cell repertoires in COVID-19. Study in general: Samples came from the United States, Italy and Spain, spanning acute and convalescent COVID-19. PBMCs, B-cell-depleted T cells, or T cells were the source of the cDNA or gDNA that made up the material.

V lost 5 bases and J lost 4; bases outside the gene matches: 9. From germline, CDR1 is MNHEY and CDR2 SMNVEV (reference sequence). This CDR3 contains 15 residues. The sequenced sample consisted of peripheral blood. This chain uses TRBV27 with TRBJ1-2; the match to TRBD1 covers 8 bases. The receptor's source is a woman of 80 years or more with active or convalescent COVID-19. CDR3 loop: CASSPQTGVAYGYTF. The CDR3 nucleotides read TGTGCCAGCAGTCCACAGACAGGGGTGGCCTATGGCTACACCTTC.